This T cell receptor beta chain was recorded in a study of post-analysis software for immune sequencing data. This CDR3 has 16 residues. The trim removed 5 bases at V and 1 base at J, leaving 10 bases unmatched. Germline V gene data show CDR1 as KGHSH and CDR2 as LQKENI. On this clonotype: Its antigen is unknown.

Unique molecular identifiers were built into the TCR beta cDNA libraries. Starting from around 1 to 10 million T cells, the study yielded approximately 460,000 cDNA molecules. One entry per CDR3 protein, called by TCRdb with MiXCR from the PCR reads. The top ten clones hold under 15% of a sample with about 380,000 distinct CDR3 sequences, less than 40% of them seen once. Whole-study results and caveats: When the samples were clustered directly with F measure, those that had been prepared in the same batch showed strong co-clustering. Roughly 5 TRBV segments occurring more often in patients than controls included TRBV5-6, TRBV5-1 and TRBV20-1.

Input material: blood. This sequence originates from a girl under 18 with multiple sclerosis. The gene calls are TRBV18 and TRBJ2-7; 8 positions agree with TRBD1. CDR3 sequence (DNA): TGTGCCAGCTCATCTTCAGGGGGCGAGAGTTCCTACGAGCAGTACTTC. Amino acid sequence: CASSSSGGESSYEQYF.